A single sample gave rise to the 10 T cell receptor beta chains below, sequenced in a study of spatial heterogeneity in lung cancer. Time point of the sample: sample taken at primary tumor resection. The authors sequenced whole RNA from tumor, nontumor lung or frozen PBMC without sorting. MiXCR, applied by TCRdb to the 5' RACE reads, yields one record per CDR3 protein. This table has about 26,000 distinct CDR3 sequences, roughly 13% appearing once. This sample comprised PBMCs, obtained at surgery. Source of these receptors: a female donor with early-stage non-small cell lung cancer.

In this sample, this clonotype turned up many times. The CDR3 sequence is CAVSSGAYEQYF. CDR3 in DNA: TGCGCTGTGTCCAGCGGGGCCTACGAGCAGTACTTC. The chain employs TRBV10-2 and TRBJ2-7; 7 nucleotides agree with TRBD2. Germline V lookup: CDR1 WSHSY, CDR2 SAAADI. The CDR3 covers 12 residues.

With regard to this clonotype: This may come from a read error, since a much larger clone is one base off. The chain couples TRBV7-2 to TRBJ2-3; tentative D call: TRBD1 (6 bases). The CDR3 sequence is 15 residues long. Germline loops: CDR1 SGHTA, CDR2 FQGNSA. CDR3 protein: CASSLQGTRTHTQYF. The CDR3 DNA follows: TGTGCCAGCAGCTTACAGGGGACCCGCACACATACGCAGTATTTT.

The V call is TRBV6-2 or TRBV6-3, the J call TRBJ2-7; D may be TRBD2 (5 bases). Trimming removed 0 bases at V and 3 bases at J, with 15 bases between. The CDR3 consists of 16 residues. Germline CDR1 and CDR2: MNHEY and SVGEGT. CDR3 DNA: TGTGCCAGCAGTTACTCGATTGTATCGGGATACTACGAGCAGTACTTC. This sequence encodes CASSYSIVSGYYEQYF.

This clonotype appeared many times. The gene calls are TRBV10-3 and TRBJ2-2, with D maybe TRBD2 (6 bases). Trimming stripped 4 bases from V and 3 bases from J, with 15 bases between. The CDR3 loop spans 16 amino acids. Germline-derived CDR1 and CDR2 are ENHRY and SYGVKD. In DNA, the CDR3 is TGTGCCATCAGTGTGTCGACGGGGGAGGACACCGGGGAGCTGTTTTTT. As protein: CAISVSTGEDTGELFF.

This clonotype came up many times. The chain combines TRBV29-1 with TRBJ1-5, with 9 bases that match TRBD1. The trim removed 5 bases at V and 3 bases at J, leaving 5 bases unmatched. Germline V gene data show CDR1 as SQVTM and CDR2 as ANQGSEA. This CDR3 is 14 amino acids long. Written as DNA, the CDR3 is TGCAGCGTTTCCGGGACAGGGAACAATCAGCCCCAGCATTTT. Residues: CSVSGTGNNQPQHF. The whole variable domain, filled in from reference TRBV29-1 and TRBJ1-5, reads SAVISQKPSRDICQRGTSLTIQCQVDSQVTMMFWYRQQPGQSLTLIATANQGSEATYESGFVIDKFPISRPNLTFSTLTVSNMSPEDSSIYLCSVSGTGNNQPQHFGDGTRLSIL.

This chain joins TRBV29-1 and TRBJ1-1, with a weak D call TRBD1 (6 bases). The CDR3 contains 13 residues. Germline assignment: CDR1 SQVTM and CDR2 ANQGSEA. The V and J ends lost 7 bases and 4 bases respectively, with 16 bases between them. CDR3 protein: CSAMTGAATEAFF. For the CDR3, the DNA is TGCAGCGCAATGACAGGAGCAGCCACTGAAGCTTTCTTT.

This clonotype was seen many times. CDR3 nucleotide sequence: TGCAGTGCTAGAACGAGGACAGGACCAGAGACCCAGTACTTC. Encoded protein: CSARTRTGPETQYF. J is TRBJ2-5 and V is TRBV20-1; 7 nucleotides agree with TRBD1. Germline CDR1 is DFQATT and CDR2 is SNEGSKA (reference sequence). J lost 4 bases, V lost 2 bases, and 7 bases had no gene match. This CDR3 has 14 residues.

This clonotype came up many times. The V and J genes are TRBV13 and TRBJ2-3; 11 bases are shared with TRBD2. The CDR3 covers 18 residues. V gave up 2 bases and J gave up 2 bases; unmatched junction bases: 9. Germline V CDR1 and CDR2: PRHDT, FYEKMQ (reference sequence). CDR3 bases: TGTGCCAGCAGCTTAACGCACCAGACTAGCGGGGACACAGATACGCAGTATTTT. As protein: CASSLTHQTSGDTDTQYF.

This clonotype was counted at least ten times. The chain couples TRBV9 to TRBJ2-1; D not certain. There are 16 residues in the CDR3. Per the germline V gene, CDR1 is SGDLS and CDR2 is YYNGEE. V was shortened by 2 bases and J by 2 bases, with 14 bases between the two germline ends. The CDR3 DNA follows: TGTGCCAGCAGCGTCGGAACCTTGGCAGCCTACAATGAGCAGTTCTTC. Its translation is CASSVGTLAAYNEQFF.

The chain couples TRBV6-6 to TRBJ2-7; D possibly corresponds to TRBD1 (6 bases). Germline CDR1 is MNHNY and CDR2 is SVGAGI (reference sequence). V was clipped by 6 bases and J by 2 bases, with 17 bases between them. The CDR3 loop spans 15 amino acids. The CDR3 DNA reads as TGTGCCAGCAGCCCGGGACAACTGAAGACCTACGAGCAGTACTTC. Encoded protein: CASSPGQLKTYEQYF.